One T cell receptor (beta chain) is described in this entry. Authors' analysis steps: The assay estimated nucleated cells by amplifying reference gene primers. Generated by immunoSEQ multiplex PCR, the TCRdb table keeps only in-frame clones and is missing some. V and J calls and clone size come straight from that table; D and trimming were deduced from the DNA. The data contain 49,000 or so clones, approximately 89% of them singletons. CDR3 length: 15 amino acids. CDR1 and CDR2 from the germline V gene are MNHNS and SASEGT. V shed 2 bases, J shed 4 bases, and the junction held 5 bases outside the gene matches. These data belong to a study of blood T cell repertoires in COVID-19. At the level of the study: There were acute and convalescent COVID-19 samples, and they came from the United States, Italy and Spain. Nucleic acid was either cDNA or gDNA, and it came from T cells, B-cell-depleted T cells, or PBMCs.

This sequence joins TRBV6-1 and TRBJ1-2; 9 positions agree with TRBD1. The clonotype was recovered from a man aged 50 to 59 with acute or convalescent COVID-19. The specimen sequenced was peripheral blood. The CDR3 nucleotides read TGTGCCAGCAGTGAACCCGGGACAGGGATCTATGGCTACACCTTC. Encoded protein: CASSEPGTGIYGYTF.